This TCR beta chain was captured in a study of T cells in Graves' hyperthyroidism and ophthalmopathy. Amplified regions were TCR beta CDR3 sequences from RNA transcripts. A set of HTBI primers served as the primers for a first-round RT-PCR of the TCR CDR3. TCRdb re-called the multiplex PCR reads with MiXCR, one entry per CDR3 protein. The table lists some 370,000 distinct CDR3 sequences, roughly 13% of them singletons. This CDR3 spans 14 amino acids. Germline V CDR1 and CDR2: MDHEN, SYDVKM. V dropped 3 bases and J dropped 2 bases, with 11 bases sitting between them. In its sample, this clonotype was seen many times.

Material: blood. The source is a man over 45 with Graves' ophthalmopathy. This sequence joins TRBV28 and TRBJ2-7; D possibly corresponds to TRBD1 (5 bases). The CDR3, as DNA: TGTGCCAGCAGTTTTAGCCAGGGCACCTACGAGCAGTACTTC. It yields the protein CASSFSQGTYEQYF.